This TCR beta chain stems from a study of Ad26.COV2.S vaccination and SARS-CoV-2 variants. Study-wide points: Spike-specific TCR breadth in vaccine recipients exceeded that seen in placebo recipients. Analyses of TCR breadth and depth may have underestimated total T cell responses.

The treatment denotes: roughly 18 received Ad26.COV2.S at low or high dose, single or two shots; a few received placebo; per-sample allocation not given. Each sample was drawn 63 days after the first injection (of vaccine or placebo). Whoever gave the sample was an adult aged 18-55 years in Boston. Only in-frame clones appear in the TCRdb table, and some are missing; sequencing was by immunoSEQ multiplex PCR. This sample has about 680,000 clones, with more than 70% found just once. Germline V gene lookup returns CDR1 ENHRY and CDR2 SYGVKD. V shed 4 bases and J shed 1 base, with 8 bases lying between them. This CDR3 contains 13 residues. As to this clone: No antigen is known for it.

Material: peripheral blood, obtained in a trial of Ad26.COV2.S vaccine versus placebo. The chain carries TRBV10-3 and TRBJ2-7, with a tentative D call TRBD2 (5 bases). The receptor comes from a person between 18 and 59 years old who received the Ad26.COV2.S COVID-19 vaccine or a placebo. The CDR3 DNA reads TGTGCCATCAGTGGAGGGCAATCCTACGAGCAGTACTTC. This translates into CAISGGQSYEQYF.